This T cell receptor (beta chain) was profiled in a study of cytomegalovirus exposure and HLA in healthy donors. Study outcomes and limitations: Per a later analysis, HLA-associated TCR beta chains showed more clonal expansion than other, equally common TCR beta chains. Exclusion applied to some V segments, including TRBV6-2 and TRBV6-3, as they were indistinguishable.

To note about this clone: Antigen specificity is unknown.

Primers included in the PCR were 60 Vbeta and 13 Jbeta primers. Data came from immunoSEQ multiplex PCR; TCRdb stores just in-frame clones and leaves some out. This table has about 190,000 clones, under 85% appearing once. With 5 bases clipped from V and 1 base from J, the junction kept 10 bases outside the gene matches. CDR3 length equals 16 residues. Germline CDR1 is MDHEN and CDR2 is SYDVKM. This TCR was sampled from a woman between 18 and 29 years old in good health and CMV-seronegative. The sample consisted of PBMCs. The chain links TRBV28 to TRBJ2-7, with TRBD2 matching 8 bases. CDR3 DNA sequence: TGTGCCAGCAGTCCCACCTTCGGACTAGCATCCTACGAGCAGTACTTC. It codes for CASSPTFGLASYEQYF.